This T cell receptor (beta chain) emerged from a study of identical twins (TCRdb year 2016). Notes on the research overall: The study deep-sequenced TCR alpha and beta repertoires from monozygotic twins, unrelated adults of various ages and cord blood to test whether fetal clonotypes persist. Replicate twin experiments were performed at different times using different library preparation protocols to rule out contamination. The study at large found these results: Because the same donors could not be followed over many years, conclusions were based on cross-sectional statistical analysis. Recombination models systematically underestimated out-of-frame TCR alpha sharing in monozygotic twins but agreed with sharing between unrelated individuals. In beta out-of-frame sequences, excess twin sharing was weaker, because having fewer shared sequences lowered the signal-to-noise ratio. Abundant cord blood beta clonotypes carried fewer insertions; young adult naive repertoires showed a weaker similar trend, while memory repertoires showed none. Invariant T cells such as MAIT and iNKT could partly confound zero-insertion analyses, although diverse VJ usage argued against such confounding for most clonotypes. Out-of-frame TCR alpha sequences shared between twins showed an excess of low generation-probability sequences compared with coincidental sharing between unrelated individuals.

CDR1 LGHNA and CDR2 YNFKEQ are derived from the germline V gene. Ends trimmed: V by 3 bases, J by 6 bases; bases unmatched to a gene: 8. The CDR3 goes from the cysteine to the phenylalanine over 15 residues. Of all the DNA, just the CDR3 is kept, 45 bases in frame from base 1. Receptor libraries were prepared by 5' RACE. This sample was sequenced with an Illumina HiSeq 2000. A universal primer binding site was added through template switching, and the final cDNA carried a unique molecular identifier so that TCR cDNA molecules could be counted accurately. First-strand cDNA for TCR alpha and beta chains was synthesized from specific primers in the conserved constant-segment region. To control for contamination, each cDNA library was double barcoded with a SMART-Mk sample barcode plus Illumina barcodes. TruSeq adapter sequences and Illumina sample barcodes were added in two successive PCR steps. The Illumina HiSeq platform was used with custom primers to sequence TCR alpha and beta cDNA libraries. The original methods were these. MiGEC was used to process raw reads and extract unique molecular identifiers, and MiXCR was used to find CDR3 positions. For each individual, recombination models were inferred using an EM algorithm with the repgenHMM and IGoR tools. The analysis of shared clonotypes was done with the tcR package in R, with sharing normalized by the product of cloneset sizes. To study raw recombination without the effects of thymic and clonal selection, out-of-frame nonproductive sequences were analyzed. The raw public data were reprocessed by TCRdb itself: fastp quality trimming at Q25, MiXCR clonotype calling, in-frame beta chains only. Every distinct CDR3 protein forms one entry, paired with its most common genes and DNA. For this entry, the V and J calls and clone size follow TCRdb and not the study's own pipeline. The sample table holds some 1,600,000 distinct CDR3 sequences, of which under 35% were seen once. The ten biggest clones cover about 0.27% of the sample.

A note on this clonotype: Its specific antigen is unknown. No quality values exist for individual bases; no much larger clone is one base distant.

Every donor in the study was a healthy Caucasian. The sequence joins TRBV4-2 to TRBJ1-5; TRBD1 lines up with 7 middle nucleotides. The receptor's source is a newborn girl in good health. The specimen sequenced was cord blood. The base sequence is TGTGCCAGCAGCCATCCCGACAGGGTGGGTCAGCCCCAGCATTTT. Its translation is CASSHPDRVGQPQHF.